These 2 T cell receptor beta chains came from one sample sequenced in a study of T-cell memory formation after mild COVID-19. TCRdb called the 5' RACE reads again in MiXCR, with one record for every CDR3 protein. The sample lists 200,000 or so distinct CDR3 sequences, about 18% occurring once. Sequenced: PBMCs or a T cell subset sorted from them (not recorded which). These receptors came from an adult woman who had mild COVID-19 (a few samples of this study predate the infection). Cell type and time point are not known.

In its sample, this clonotype was seen a few times. The V and J genes are TRBV30 and TRBJ1-5; D might be TRBD1 (5 bases). CDR1 and CDR2 from the germline V gene are GTSNPN and SVGIG (reference sequence). CDR3 length: 16 residues. V lost 0 bases and J 5 bases, leaving 17 bases between the germline ends. The chain's CDR3 is CAWSVHRQGGDQPQHF. DNA for the CDR3: TGTGCCTGGAGTGTCCACCGTCAGGGCGGAGATCAGCCCCAGCATTTT.

The genes are TRBV29-1 and TRBJ2-3, with 9 positions matching TRBD2. The CDR3 is made up of 15 amino acids. The trim removed 0 bases at V and 4 bases at J, leaving 5 bases unmatched. Germline V lookup: CDR1 SQVTM, CDR2 ANQGSEA. CDR3 protein: CSVEDRSGGPDTQYF. The CDR3 nucleotides are TGCAGCGTTGAAGATCGTAGCGGGGGCCCAGATACGCAGTATTTT.